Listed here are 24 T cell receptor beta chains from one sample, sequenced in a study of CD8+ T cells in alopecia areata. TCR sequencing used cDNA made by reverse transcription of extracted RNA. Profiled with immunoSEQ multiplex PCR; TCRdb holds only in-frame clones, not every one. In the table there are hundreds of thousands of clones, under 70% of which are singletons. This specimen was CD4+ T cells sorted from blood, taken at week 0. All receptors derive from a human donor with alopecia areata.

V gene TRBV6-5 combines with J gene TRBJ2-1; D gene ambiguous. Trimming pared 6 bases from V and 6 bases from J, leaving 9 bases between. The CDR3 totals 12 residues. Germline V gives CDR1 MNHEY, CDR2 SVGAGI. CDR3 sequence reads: CASRALSNEQFF. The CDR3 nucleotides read TGTGCCAGCAGAGCGTTGTCCAATGAGCAGTTCTTC.

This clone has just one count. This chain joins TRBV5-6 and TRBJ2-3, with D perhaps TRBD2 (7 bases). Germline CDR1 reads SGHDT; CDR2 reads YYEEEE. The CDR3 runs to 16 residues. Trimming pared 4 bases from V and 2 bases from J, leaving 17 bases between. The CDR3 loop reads CASSTWRGGTTDTQYF. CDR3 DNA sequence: TGTGCCAGCAGCACGTGGAGGGGGGGCACCACAGATACGCAGTATTTT.

The CDR3 protein is CASSSRRGGDTQYF. In DNA form, the CDR3 reads TGTGCCAGCAGCTCCCGCAGGGGAGGGGATACGCAGTATTTT. This chain uses TRBV5-6 with TRBJ2-3, with D maybe TRBD2 (7 bases). CDR1 SGHDT and CDR2 YYEEEE come from the germline V gene. V shed 3 bases and J shed 6 bases, with 14 bases lying between them. The CDR3 covers 14 residues.

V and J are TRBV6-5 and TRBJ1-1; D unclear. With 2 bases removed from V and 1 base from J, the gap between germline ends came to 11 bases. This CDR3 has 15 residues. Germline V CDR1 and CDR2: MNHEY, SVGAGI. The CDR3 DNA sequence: TGTGCCAGCAGTTACCACGGGAGATCGAACACTGAAGCTTTCTTT. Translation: CASSYHGRSNTEAFF.

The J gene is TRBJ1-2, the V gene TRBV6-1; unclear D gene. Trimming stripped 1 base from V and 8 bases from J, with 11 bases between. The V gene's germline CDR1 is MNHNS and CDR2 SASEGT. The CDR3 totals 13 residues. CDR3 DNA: TGTGCCAGCAGTGAAGGATCTGTGGGCGGCTACACCTTC. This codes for CASSEGSVGGYTF.

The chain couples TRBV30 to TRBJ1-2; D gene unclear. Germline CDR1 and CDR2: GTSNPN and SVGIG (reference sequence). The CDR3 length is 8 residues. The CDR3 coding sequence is TGTGCTACATCTGGCTACACCTTC. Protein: CATSGYTF.

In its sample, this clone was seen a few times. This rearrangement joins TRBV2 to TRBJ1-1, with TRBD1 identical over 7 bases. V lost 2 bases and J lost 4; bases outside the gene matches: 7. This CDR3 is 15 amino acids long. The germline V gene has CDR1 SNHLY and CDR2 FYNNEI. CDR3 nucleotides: TGTGCCAGCAGTGAAACCGCGGGACAGTTCACTGAAGCTTTCTTT. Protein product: CASSETAGQFTEAFF.

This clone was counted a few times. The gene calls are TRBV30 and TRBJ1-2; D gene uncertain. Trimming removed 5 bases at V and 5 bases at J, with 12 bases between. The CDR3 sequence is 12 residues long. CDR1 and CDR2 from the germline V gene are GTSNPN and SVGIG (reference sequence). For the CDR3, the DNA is TGTGCCTGGGATAACGGAGGGTATGGCTACACCTTC. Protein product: CAWDNGGYGYTF.

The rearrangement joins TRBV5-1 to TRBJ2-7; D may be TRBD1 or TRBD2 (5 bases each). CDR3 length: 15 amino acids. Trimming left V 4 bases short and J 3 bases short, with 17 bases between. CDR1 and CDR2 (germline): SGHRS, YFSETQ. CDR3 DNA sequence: TGCGCCAGCAGCCCACCGGGACCGAAATACTACGAGCAGTACTTC. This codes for CASSPPGPKYYEQYF.

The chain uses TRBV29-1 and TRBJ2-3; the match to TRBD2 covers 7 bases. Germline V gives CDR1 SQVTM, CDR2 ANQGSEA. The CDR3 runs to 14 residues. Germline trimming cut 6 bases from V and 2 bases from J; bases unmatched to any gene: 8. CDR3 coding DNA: TGCAGCGTGGATCGGCTAGCGGTCACAGATACGCAGTATTTT. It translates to CSVDRLAVTDTQYF.

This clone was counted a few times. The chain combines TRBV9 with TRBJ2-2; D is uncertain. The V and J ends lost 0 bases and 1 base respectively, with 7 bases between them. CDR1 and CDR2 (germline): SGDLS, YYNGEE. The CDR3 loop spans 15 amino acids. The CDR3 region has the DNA TGTGCCAGCAGCGTAGCACAGCTGAACACCGGGGAGCTGTTTTTT. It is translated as CASSVAQLNTGELFF.

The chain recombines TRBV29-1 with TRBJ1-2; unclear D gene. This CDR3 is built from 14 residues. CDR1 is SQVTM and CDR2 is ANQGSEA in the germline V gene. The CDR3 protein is CTFMGVGTNYGYTF. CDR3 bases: TGCACCTTTATGGGCGTCGGAACTAACTATGGCTACACCTTC. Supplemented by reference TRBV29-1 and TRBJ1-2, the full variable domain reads SAVISQKPSRDICQRGTSLTIQCQVDSQVTMMFWYRQQPGQSLTLIATANQGSEATYESGFVIDKFPISRPNLTFSTLTVSNMSPEDSSIYLCTFMGVGTNYGYTFGSGTRLTVV.

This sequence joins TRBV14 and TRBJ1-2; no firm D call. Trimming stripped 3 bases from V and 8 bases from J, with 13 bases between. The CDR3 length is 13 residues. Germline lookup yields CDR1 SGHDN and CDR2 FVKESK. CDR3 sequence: CASSHQLGNGYTF. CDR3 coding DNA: TGTGCCAGCAGCCATCAACTGGGGAACGGCTACACCTTC.

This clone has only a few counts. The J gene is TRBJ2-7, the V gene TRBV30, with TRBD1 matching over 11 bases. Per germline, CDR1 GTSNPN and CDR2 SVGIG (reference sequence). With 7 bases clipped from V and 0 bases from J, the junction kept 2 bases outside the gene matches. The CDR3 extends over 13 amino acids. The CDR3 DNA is TGTGCCTTGGGACAGGGGGTCTCCTACGAGCAGTACTTC. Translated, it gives CALGQGVSYEQYF.

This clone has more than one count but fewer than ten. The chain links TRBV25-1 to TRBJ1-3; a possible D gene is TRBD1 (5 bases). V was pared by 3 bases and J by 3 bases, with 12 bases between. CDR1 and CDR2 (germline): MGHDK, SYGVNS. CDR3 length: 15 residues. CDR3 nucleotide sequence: TGTGCCAGCAGTGACCCAAGGGGCAGTGGAAACACCATATATTTT. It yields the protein CASSDPRGSGNTIYF.

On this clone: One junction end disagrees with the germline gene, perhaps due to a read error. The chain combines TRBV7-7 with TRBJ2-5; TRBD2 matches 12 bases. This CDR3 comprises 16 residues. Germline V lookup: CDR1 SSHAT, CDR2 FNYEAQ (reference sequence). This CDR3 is CASSPSGLAGLETQYF. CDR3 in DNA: TGTGCTAGCAGCCCATCGGGACTAGCGGGCTTAGAGACCCAGTACTTC.

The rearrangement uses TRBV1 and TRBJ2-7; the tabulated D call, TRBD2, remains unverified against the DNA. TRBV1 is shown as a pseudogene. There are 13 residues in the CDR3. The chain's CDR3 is CTSSQVPLEGQYF. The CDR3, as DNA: TGCACCAGCAGCCAAGTGCCCCTAGAAGGGCAGTACTTC.

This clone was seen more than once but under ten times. The DNA for the CDR3 is TGTGCCAGCAGCGGGGGACAGCGGAACACCGGGGAGCTGTTTTTT. This translates into CASSGGQRNTGELFF. The chain combines TRBV5-4 with TRBJ2-2; 7 positions agree with TRBD1. J lost 1 base, V lost 4 bases, and 4 bases had no gene match. This CDR3 comprises 15 residues. Germline V CDR1 and CDR2: SGHNT, YYREEE (reference sequence).

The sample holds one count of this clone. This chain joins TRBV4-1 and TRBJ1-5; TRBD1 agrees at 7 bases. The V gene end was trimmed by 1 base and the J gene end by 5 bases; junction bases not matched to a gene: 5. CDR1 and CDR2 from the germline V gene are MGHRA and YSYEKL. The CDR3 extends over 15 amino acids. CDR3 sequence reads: CASSQVQGNDQPQHF. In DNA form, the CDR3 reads TGCGCCAGCAGCCAAGTACAGGGGAACGATCAGCCCCAGCATTTT.

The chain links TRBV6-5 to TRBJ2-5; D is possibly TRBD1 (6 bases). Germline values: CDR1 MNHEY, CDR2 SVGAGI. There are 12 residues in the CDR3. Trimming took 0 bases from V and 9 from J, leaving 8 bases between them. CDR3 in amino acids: CASSYSSGAQYF. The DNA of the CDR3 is TGTGCCAGCAGTTACTCGTCAGGGGCCCAGTACTTC.

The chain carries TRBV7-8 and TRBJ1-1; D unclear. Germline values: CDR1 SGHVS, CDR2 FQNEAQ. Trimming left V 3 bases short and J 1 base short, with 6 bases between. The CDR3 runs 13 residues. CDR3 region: CASSFRANTEAFF. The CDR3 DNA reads TGTGCCAGCAGCTTTCGGGCGAACACTGAAGCTTTCTTT. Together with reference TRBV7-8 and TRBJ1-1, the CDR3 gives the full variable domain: GAGVSQSPRYKVAKRGQDVALRCDPISGHVSLFWYQQALGQGPEFLTYFQNEAQLDKSGLPSDRFFAERPEGSVSTLKIQRTQQEDSAVYLCASSFRANTEAFFGQGTRLTVV.

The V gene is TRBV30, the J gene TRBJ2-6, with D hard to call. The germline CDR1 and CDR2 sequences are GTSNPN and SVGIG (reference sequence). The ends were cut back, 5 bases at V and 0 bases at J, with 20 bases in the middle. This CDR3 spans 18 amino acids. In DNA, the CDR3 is TGTGCCTGGTCCACTGCCCGCAGGACCCGCTCTGGGGCCAACGTCCTGACTTTC. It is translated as CAWSTARRTRSGANVLTF. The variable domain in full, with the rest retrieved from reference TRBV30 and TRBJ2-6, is SQTIHQWPATLVQPVGSPLSLECTVEGTSNPNLYWYRQAAGRGLQLLFYSVGIGQISSEVPQNLSASRPQDRQFILSSKKLLLSDSGFYLCAWSTARRTRSGANVLTFGAGSRLTVL.

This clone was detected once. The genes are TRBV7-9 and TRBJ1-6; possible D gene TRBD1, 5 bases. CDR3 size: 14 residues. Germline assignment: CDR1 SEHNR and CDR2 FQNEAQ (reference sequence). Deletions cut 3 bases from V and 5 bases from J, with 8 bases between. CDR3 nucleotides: TGTGCCAGCAGCTTGGGACCTGATAATTCACCCCTCCACTTT. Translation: CASSLGPDNSPLHF. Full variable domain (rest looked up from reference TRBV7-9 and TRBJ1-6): DTGVSQNPRHKITKRGQNVTFRCDPISEHNRLYWYRQTLGQGPEFLTYFQNEAQLEKSRLLSDRFSAERPKGSFSTLEIQRTEQGDSAMYLCASSLGPDNSPLHFGNGTRLTVT.

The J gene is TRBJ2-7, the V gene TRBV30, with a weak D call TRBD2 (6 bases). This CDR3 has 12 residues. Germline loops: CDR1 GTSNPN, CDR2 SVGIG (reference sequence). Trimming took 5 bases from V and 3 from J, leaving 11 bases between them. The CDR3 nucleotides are TGTGCCTGGGTCGACGGGAGCTACGAGCAGTACTTC. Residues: CAWVDGSYEQYF.